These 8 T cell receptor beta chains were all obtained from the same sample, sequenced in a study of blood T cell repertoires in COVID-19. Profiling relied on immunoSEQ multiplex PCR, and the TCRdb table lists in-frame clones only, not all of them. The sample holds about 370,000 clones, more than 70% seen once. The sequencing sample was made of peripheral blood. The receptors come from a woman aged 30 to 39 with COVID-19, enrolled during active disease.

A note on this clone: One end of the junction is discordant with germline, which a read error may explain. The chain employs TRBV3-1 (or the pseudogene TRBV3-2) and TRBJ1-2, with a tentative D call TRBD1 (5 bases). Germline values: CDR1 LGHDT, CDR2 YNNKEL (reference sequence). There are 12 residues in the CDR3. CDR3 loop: CASRQEAGSYTF. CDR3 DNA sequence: TGTGCCAGCAGACAAGAGGCAGGGAGCTACACCTTC.

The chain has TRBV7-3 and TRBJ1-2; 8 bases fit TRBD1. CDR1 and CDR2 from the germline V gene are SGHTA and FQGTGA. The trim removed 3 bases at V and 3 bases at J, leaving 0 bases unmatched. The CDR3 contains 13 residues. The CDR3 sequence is CASSLTGDYGYTF. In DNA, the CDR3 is TGTGCCAGCAGCTTGACAGGGGACTATGGCTACACCTTC.

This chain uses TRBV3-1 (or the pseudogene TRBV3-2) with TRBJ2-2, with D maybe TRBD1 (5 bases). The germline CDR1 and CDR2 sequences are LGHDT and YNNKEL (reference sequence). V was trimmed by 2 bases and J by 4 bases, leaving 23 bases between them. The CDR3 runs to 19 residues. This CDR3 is CASSQKVFSRAIRTGELFF. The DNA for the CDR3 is TGTGCCAGCAGCCAAAAAGTGTTCTCCAGGGCGATACGCACCGGGGAGCTGTTTTTT.

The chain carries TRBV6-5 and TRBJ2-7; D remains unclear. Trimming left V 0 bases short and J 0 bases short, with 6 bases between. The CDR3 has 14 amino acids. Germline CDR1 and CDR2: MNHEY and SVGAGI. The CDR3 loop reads CASSYSVSSYEQYF. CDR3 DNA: TGTGCCAGCAGTTACTCGGTGAGCTCCTACGAGCAGTACTTC.

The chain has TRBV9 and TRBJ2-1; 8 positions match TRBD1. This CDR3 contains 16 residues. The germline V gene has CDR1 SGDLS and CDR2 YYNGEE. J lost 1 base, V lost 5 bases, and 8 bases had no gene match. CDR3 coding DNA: TGTGCCAGCAGTCGCGTAAGGACAGGGTCCTACAATGAGCAGTTCTTC. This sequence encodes CASSRVRTGSYNEQFF.

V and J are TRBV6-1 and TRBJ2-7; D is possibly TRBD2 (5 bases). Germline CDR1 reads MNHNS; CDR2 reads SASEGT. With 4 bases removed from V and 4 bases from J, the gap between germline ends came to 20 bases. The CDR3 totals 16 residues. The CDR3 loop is CASSGRRLKSGYEQYF. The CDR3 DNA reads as TGTGCCAGCAGTGGAAGACGACTAAAATCAGGATACGAGCAGTACTTC.

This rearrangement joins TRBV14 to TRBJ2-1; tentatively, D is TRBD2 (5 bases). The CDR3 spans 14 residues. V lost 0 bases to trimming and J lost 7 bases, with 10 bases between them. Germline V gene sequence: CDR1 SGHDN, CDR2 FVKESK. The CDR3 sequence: CASSQESPGNEQFF. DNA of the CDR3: TGTGCCAGCAGCCAAGAGAGCCCGGGAAATGAGCAGTTCTTC.

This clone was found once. The CDR3 spells CASSQAGTGADYGYTF. In nucleotides, the CDR3 is TGTGCCAGCAGCCAAGCCGGGACAGGGGCCGACTATGGCTACACCTTC. V is TRBV4-2 and J is TRBJ1-2; TRBD1 agrees at 10 bases. V lost 1 base to trimming and J lost 3 bases; unmatched junction nucleotides: 5. Germline V gene sequence: CDR1 LGHNA, CDR2 YNFKEQ. CDR3 length: 16 amino acids.